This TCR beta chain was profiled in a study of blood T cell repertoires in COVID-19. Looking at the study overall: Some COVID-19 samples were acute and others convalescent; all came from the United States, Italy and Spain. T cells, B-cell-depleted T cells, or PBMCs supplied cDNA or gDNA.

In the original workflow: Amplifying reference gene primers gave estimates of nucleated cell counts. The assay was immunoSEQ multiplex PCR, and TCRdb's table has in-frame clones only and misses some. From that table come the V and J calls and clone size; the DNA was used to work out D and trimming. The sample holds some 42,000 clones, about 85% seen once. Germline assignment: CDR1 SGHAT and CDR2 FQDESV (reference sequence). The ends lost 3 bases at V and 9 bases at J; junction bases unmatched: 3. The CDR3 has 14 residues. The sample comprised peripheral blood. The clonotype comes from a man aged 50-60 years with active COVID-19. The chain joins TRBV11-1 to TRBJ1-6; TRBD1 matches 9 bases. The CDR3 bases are TGTGCCAGCAGCTTCCCGGGACAGGGTTCACCCCTCCACTTT. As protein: CASSFPGQGSPLHF.